The text below deals with one T cell receptor (beta chain). Its target is not known. These data belong to a study of cytomegalovirus exposure and HLA in healthy donors. Whole-study findings and limits: Later work found most CMV-associated TCR beta chains apparently HLA-restricted.

The length of the CDR3 is 17 residues. Germline CDR1 reads SGDLS; CDR2 reads YYNGEE. V was pared by 0 bases and J by 1 base, with 5 bases of the junction left unmatched. PCR employed 60 Vbeta and 13 Jbeta primers. The protocol was immunoSEQ multiplex PCR, while the TCRdb copy is restricted to in-frame clones and leaves out a portion. Among about 130,000 clones listed, around 80% were seen once. This chain connects TRBV9 to TRBJ2-5, with TRBD2 matching 11 bases. The sequenced material came from PBMCs. The clonotype comes from a woman between 55 and 75 years old in good health and CMV-seropositive. The CDR3 DNA sequence: TGTGCCAGCAGCGTAGCTCCTAGCGGGGGGCGCCAAGAGACCCAGTACTTC. The encoded protein is CASSVAPSGGRQETQYF.